This TCR beta chain emerged from a study of cytomegalovirus exposure and HLA in healthy donors. Study-wide results and limits: Associated with cytomegalovirus, according to the listing, were around 160 TCR beta chains. The finding came from a later analysis; first-cohort TCR clusters tended to co-occur in the roughly 120 validation repertoires.

Sequenced by immunoSEQ multiplex PCR; TCRdb stores in-frame clones only, minus some. This table has 76,000 or so clones, approximately 95% appearing once. The CDR3 is 13 amino acids. From germline, CDR1 is MNHEY and CDR2 SVGAGI. Trimming took 6 bases from V and 9 from J, leaving 15 bases between them. Points on this clone: No antigen is known for it.

The sample consisted of PBMCs. The chain joins TRBV6-5 to TRBJ2-1, with D maybe TRBD1 (7 bases). The receptor was derived from a young woman in good health and CMV-seronegative. CDR3 nucleotide sequence: TGTGCCAGCAGCCAGGGGGGTGGAAGTGAGCAGTTCTTC. Its translation is CASSQGGGSEQFF.